Shown below are 13 T cell receptor beta chains from a single sample sequenced in a study of blood T cell repertoires in COVID-19 (TCRdb year 2020). Libraries were made using the immunoSEQ multiplex PCR assay. In TCRdb, the immuneACCESS table is reduced to in-frame sequences with V and J assigned. These tables do not hold every clone; where another copy was compared, an unresolved V gene accounts for under half, and the others remain unexplained. The sample contains 300,000 or so clones, 70% to 90% of them found a single time. The ten largest clones add up to less than 9.5% of the sample. Sequences were obtained from peripheral blood. These receptors all stem from a woman aged 45-65 years who had recovered from COVID-19.

The chain carries TRBV2 and TRBJ2-5; D remains unclear. CDR1 is SNHLY and CDR2 is FYNNEI in the germline V gene. Deletions cut 1 base from V and 1 base from J, with 13 bases between. CDR3 length equals 16 residues. In DNA form, the CDR3 reads TGTGCCAGCAGTGAAGTTTGGTGGGCAGCCCAAGAGACCCAGTACTTC. Translating gives CASSEVWWAAQETQYF.

This clone turned up a few times. The genes are TRBV19 and TRBJ1-1; maybe TRBD1 (6 bases). This CDR3 contains 15 residues. Germline assignment: CDR1 LNHDA and CDR2 SQIVND (reference sequence). Trimming cost V 7 bases and J 0 bases, with 15 bases left between them. CDR3 in amino acids: CASTGQGLLNTEAFF. The CDR3 nucleotides read TGTGCCAGTACGGGGCAGGGGCTTTTGAACACTGAAGCTTTCTTT.

This clone was seen more than once but under ten times. The V gene is TRBV5-4, the J gene TRBJ1-1; D gene unclear. This CDR3 comprises 13 residues. V lost 0 bases and J lost 2, with 5 bases in between. Germline values: CDR1 SGHNT, CDR2 YYREEE (reference sequence). This CDR3 reads CASSLAGNTEAFF. The CDR3 DNA is TGTGCCAGCAGCTTGGCAGGCAACACTGAAGCTTTCTTT.

V and J are TRBV11-2 and TRBJ2-7, with a possible D match to TRBD1 (5 bases). The CDR3 is made up of 13 amino acids. Germline-derived CDR1 and CDR2 are SGHAT and FQNNGV. Trimming stripped 5 bases from V and 2 bases from J, with 10 bases between. The CDR3 DNA reads as TGTGCCAGCAGCCCCACAGGAGCCTACGAGCAGTACTTC. Protein sequence: CASSPTGAYEQYF. The full variable domain, with the rest looked up from reference TRBV11-2 and TRBJ2-7, is EAGVAQSPRYKIIEKRQSVAFWCNPISGHATLYWYQQILGQGPKLLIQFQNNGVVDDSQLPKDRFSAERLKGVDSTLKIQPAKLEDSAVYLCASSPTGAYEQYFGPGTRLTVT.

J is TRBJ1-2 and V is TRBV5-6, with 11 bases identical to TRBD1. CDR1 is SGHDT and CDR2 is YYEEEE in the germline V gene. The CDR3 consists of 15 residues. Trimming removed 5 bases from V and 7 bases from J; junction bases left unmatched: 10. DNA for the CDR3: TGTGCCAGCAGTCGAGCAGGGACAGGGGGACCTGGCTACACCTTC. It is translated as CASSRAGTGGPGYTF.

This clone was seen just once. This sequence joins TRBV9 and TRBJ1-1; 7 bases are a match to TRBD1. After removal of 1 base from V and 4 bases from J, the junction contained 4 bases not matched to a gene. The CDR3 consists of 14 residues. CDR1 is SGDLS and CDR2 is YYNGEE in the germline V gene. CDR3 DNA: TGTGCCAGCAGCGTACGACAGGGCGCCACTGAAGCTTTCTTT. Translation: CASSVRQGATEAFF.

J is TRBJ2-7 and V is TRBV6-5; possible D gene TRBD2, 6 bases. There are 15 residues in the CDR3. Trimming shortened V by 4 bases and J by 6 bases, and 19 bases separated the two germline ends. Germline CDR1 and CDR2: MNHEY and SVGAGI. The CDR3 region is CASSFPGRGSAEQYF. CDR3 in DNA: TGTGCCAGCAGTTTTCCGGGACGGGGGTCCGCCGAGCAGTACTTC.

The rearrangement uses TRBV4-1 and TRBJ1-1; 7 bases line up with TRBD1. With 0 bases clipped from V and 4 bases from J, the junction kept 5 bases outside the gene matches. The germline gives CDR1 MGHRA, CDR2 YSYEKL. The CDR3 covers 15 residues. CDR3 residues: CASSQDWTGSTEAFF. In DNA form, the CDR3 reads TGCGCCAGCAGCCAAGATTGGACAGGTTCCACTGAAGCTTTCTTT.

V usage is TRBV7-9 and J usage is TRBJ2-2; tentatively, D is TRBD1 (5 bases). Germline V lookup: CDR1 SEHNR, CDR2 FQNEAQ (reference sequence). There are 15 residues in the CDR3. V lost 5 bases and J 3 bases, leaving 13 bases between the germline ends. The CDR3 loop reads CASSPQGRDTGELFF. The CDR3 bases are TGTGCCAGCAGCCCCCAGGGCAGGGACACCGGGGAGCTGTTTTTT.

The chain joins TRBV29-1 to TRBJ1-2; D is possibly TRBD1 (6 bases). Trimming pared 7 bases from V and 7 bases from J, leaving 13 bases between. CDR3 length equals 11 residues. Germline V gene lookup returns CDR1 SQVTM and CDR2 ANQGSEA. The CDR3 spells CSAEGVGGYTF. The CDR3 DNA is TGCAGCGCCGAGGGGGTTGGTGGCTACACCTTC.

V usage is TRBV5-6 and J usage is TRBJ2-2, with D perhaps matching TRBD2 (5 bases). The CDR3 has 15 residues. V dropped 0 bases and J dropped 5 bases, with 11 bases sitting between them. The germline gives CDR1 SGHDT, CDR2 YYEEEE. CDR3 coding DNA: TGTGCCAGCAGCTTGGGGTTGTCGGGGACCGGGGAGCTGTTTTTT. It codes for CASSLGLSGTGELFF.

V and J are TRBV5-1 and TRBJ2-1; 7 bases map to TRBD2. Germline V gene data show CDR1 as SGHRS and CDR2 as YFSETQ. The CDR3 totals 15 residues. Losses at the gene ends were 0 bases for V and 5 bases for J; bases not matched to a gene: 5. CDR3 residues: CASSLGLAGNNEQFF. Written as DNA, the CDR3 is TGCGCCAGCAGCTTGGGACTAGCTGGGAACAATGAGCAGTTCTTC.

CDR3 bases: TGTGCCTCGGGGGGGGCCCTTGGCTACACCTTC. Protein sequence: CASGGALGYTF. This sequence joins TRBV30 and TRBJ1-2; possible D gene TRBD1, 6 bases. V dropped 7 bases and J dropped 7 bases, with 13 bases sitting between them. The CDR3 has 11 amino acids. Germline CDR1 and CDR2: GTSNPN and SVGIG (reference sequence).